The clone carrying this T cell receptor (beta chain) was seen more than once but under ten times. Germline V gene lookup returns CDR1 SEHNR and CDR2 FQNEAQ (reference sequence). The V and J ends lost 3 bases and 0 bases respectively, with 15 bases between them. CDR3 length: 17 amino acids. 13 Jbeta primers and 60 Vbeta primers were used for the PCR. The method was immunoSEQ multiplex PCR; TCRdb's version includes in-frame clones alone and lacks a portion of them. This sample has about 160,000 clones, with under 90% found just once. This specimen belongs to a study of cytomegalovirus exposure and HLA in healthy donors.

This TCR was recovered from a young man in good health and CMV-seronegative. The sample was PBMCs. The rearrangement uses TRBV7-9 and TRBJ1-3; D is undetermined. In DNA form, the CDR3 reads TGTGCCAGCAGCTTTTTGGGCCTGTCGAGCTCTGGAAACACCATATATTTT. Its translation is CASSFLGLSSSGNTIYF.